This record concerns one T cell receptor beta chain sequence. What it binds is unknown. These data are taken from a study of CD8 T cells in ankylosing spondylitis. Study conclusions and caveats: Ankylosing spondylitis blood appeared to be characterized by a TCR beta motif of about 8 highly homologous variants. Reports of some motif variants in reactive arthritis synovial fluid and blood predate this one. With a CD8+ phenotype, disease-linked clones were relatively rare in peripheral blood.

CDR3 length: 15 amino acids. V was clipped by 5 bases and J by 0 bases, with 8 bases between them. Quantitative molecular-barcoded 5'-RACE generated the TCR beta libraries. TCRdb used MiXCR to reprocess the 5' RACE reads, holding one entry per CDR3 protein. The sample includes over 150,000 distinct CDR3 sequences, roughly 13% of them seen just once. This chain joins TRBV12-3 or TRBV12-4 and TRBJ2-6, with D uncertain. Sequences were obtained from blood, either unsorted or a sorted T cell fraction (not recorded which). The TCR originated in a male donor with ankylosing spondylitis or in good health (not recorded which). The DNA for the CDR3 is TGTGCCAGCAGTAGTCATCCCTCTGGGGCCAACGTCCTGACTTTC. Translating it yields CASSSHPSGANVLTF.